These T cell receptor beta chains were read from a single sample in a study of metastatic and nonmetastatic thyroid tumors. From the PCR reads, TCRdb re-called clones with MiXCR. The data contain around 16,000 clones, around 33% of them seen just once; the ten biggest clones take up 13%. Sample: tumor tissue. The receptors come from a male donor with papillary thyroid cancer or a benign thyroid nodule (not recorded which). Some clones in this sample may be carry-over from other donors' samples. Both conserved end residues are part of each CDR3. The order of the fields is J gene, D gene, clone size, V gene, CDR3 protein, CDR3 DNA. D genes are given only for firm matches. Clone size is stated in some rows and not others, as once, few, many or a class when expanded.

TRBJ2-6,NA,many,TRBV5-4,CASSLARHLSGANVLTF,TGTGCCAGCAGCTTGGCGAGACACCTCTCTGGGGCCAACGTCCTGACTTTC
TRBJ2-1,NA,few,TRBV7-9,CASSLDRNEQFF,TGTGCCAGCAGCTTGGACCGAAATGAGCAGTTCTTC
TRBJ2-7,NA,NA,TRBV6-2/TRBV6-3,CASSLTHAYEQYF,TGTGCCAGCAGTTTGACACACGCCTACGAGCAGTACTTC
TRBJ2-4,TRBD2,NA,TRBV15,CATSKGEGRNIQYF,TGTGCCACCTCCAAAGGGGAGGGTCGGAACATTCAGTACTTC
TRBJ1-2,NA,medium-sized,TRBV13,CASSLGQSYGYTF,TGTGCCAGCAGCTTAGGCCAGAGCTATGGCTACACCTTC
TRBJ2-2,NA,NA,TRBV6-1,CASSESPGELFF,TGTGCCAGCAGTGAATCCCCCGGGGAGCTGTTTTTT
TRBJ1-6,NA,NA,TRBV30,CAWRTDSLHF,TGTGCCTGGAGGACAGACTCCCTCCACTTT
TRBJ2-5,NA,many,TRBV9,CASSPRGRREETQYF,TGTGCCAGCAGCCCCCGAGGGAGAAGGGAAGAGACCCAGTACTTC
TRBJ1-5,NA,few,TRBV6-6,CASSYSVQDQPQHF,TGTGCCAGCAGTTACTCTGTACAAGATCAGCCCCAGCATTTT
TRBJ2-1,NA,many,TRBV7-9,CASSFEREQFF,TGTGCCAGCAGCTTCGAGCGGGAGCAGTTCTTC
TRBJ2-7,NA,few,TRBV20-1,CSASRLVSYEQYF,TGCAGTGCGTCCCGACTGGTATCCTACGAGCAGTACTTC
TRBJ2-1,TRBD1,NA,TRBV4-1,CASSQGQGLNEQFF,TGCGCCAGCAGCCAGGGACAGGGGTTGAATGAGCAGTTCTTC
TRBJ1-6,NA,medium-sized,TRBV2,CASSDSQYSPLHF,TGTGCCAGCAGTGACAGCCAGTATTCACCCCTCCACTTT
TRBJ2-3,NA,NA,TRBV2,CASSEIRASTVSQYF,TGTGCCAGCAGTGAGATTAGGGCTTCCACAGTTTCGCAGTATTTT
TRBJ2-5,NA,medium-sized,TRBV6-1,CASLSLGGGVETQYF,TGTGCCAGCCTTAGTTTGGGGGGTGGGGTCGAGACCCAGTACTTC
TRBJ2-6,NA,once,TRBV11-1,CASSLLAGTGANVLTF,TGTGCCAGCAGCTTATTGGCAGGGACTGGGGCCAACGTCCTGACTTTC
TRBJ2-1,NA,once,TRBV30,CAWSVPGEQFF,TGTGCCTGGAGTGTACCCGGTGAGCAGTTCTTC
TRBJ1-6,NA,NA,TRBV9,CASSGHQDSFNSPLHF,TGTGCCAGCAGCGGACATCAAGACAGTTTCAATTCACCCCTCCACTTT
TRBJ2-5,NA,many,TRBV19,CASSMGGEGYQETQYF,TGTGCCAGTAGTATGGGGGGCGAAGGGTACCAAGAGACCCAGTACTTC
TRBJ1-6,NA,NA,TRBV6-1,CASSTTGISPLHF,TGTGCCAGCAGTACCACAGGGATTTCACCCCTCCACTTT
TRBJ2-3,TRBD1,many,TRBV7-8,CASSLAGTGADTQYF,TGTGCCAGCAGCTTAGCGGGGACAGGTGCAGATACGCAGTATTTT
TRBJ2-7,TRBD1,NA,TRBV20-1,CSAKHRGQTYEQYF,TGCAGTGCTAAACACAGGGGGCAGACCTACGAGCAGTACTTC
TRBJ2-1,TRBD1,NA,TRBV20-1,CSARERGLSSYNEQFF,TGCAGTGCTAGAGAAAGGGGGCTAAGCTCCTACAATGAGCAGTTCTTC
TRBJ1-2,NA,NA,TRBV20-1,CSAVRGELSDYGYTF,TGCAGTGCTGTCAGGGGTGAGCTGTCGGACTATGGCTACACCTTC
TRBJ1-2,NA,once,TRBV5-6,CASSWDKDGYTF,TGTGCCAGCAGTTGGGACAAGGATGGCTACACCTTC
TRBJ2-5,NA,many,TRBV29-1,CSVEGRQYQETQYF,TGCAGCGTTGAAGGGAGGCAGTATCAAGAGACCCAGTACTTC
TRBJ1-5,NA,many,TRBV30,CAWSGGRQPQHF,TGTGCCTGGAGTGGGGGCCGACAGCCCCAGCATTTT
TRBJ1-1,TRBD1,medium-sized,TRBV12-3/TRBV12-4,CASRPGQGRGENTEAFF,TGTGCCAGCAGGCCTGGACAGGGGAGAGGGGAGAACACTGAAGCTTTCTTT
TRBJ2-7,NA,many,TRBV10-1,CASSEGALDEQYF,TGCGCCAGCAGTGAGGGGGCATTGGACGAGCAGTACTTC
TRBJ2-3,NA,NA,TRBV15,CATSRGGGGGTDTQYF,TGTGCCACCAGCAGAGGAGGAGGGGGCGGCACAGATACGCAGTATTTT
TRBJ2-2,NA,medium-sized,TRBV5-1,CASSLARGPDTGELFF,TGCGCCAGCAGCTTGGCCCGGGGGCCAGACACCGGGGAGCTGTTTTTT
TRBJ1-3,NA,NA,TRBV5-1,CASSRDGFSGNTIYF,TGCGCCAGCAGCCGGGACGGTTTCTCTGGAAACACCATATATTTT
TRBJ2-1,TRBD2,NA,TRBV7-9,CASSLVTSGNEQLF,TGTGCGAGCAGCTTAGTAACTAGCGGTAATGAGCAGTTATTC
TRBJ2-2,NA,NA,TRBV19,CATIRGAGVGGDLFF,TGTGCCACTATCCGAGGGGCCGGGGTCGGCGGGGATCTGTTTTTT
TRBJ1-1,TRBD1,many,TRBV12-3/TRBV12-4,CASRTRRGQTYTEAFF,TGTGCCAGCCGGACTAGACGGGGACAGACTTACACTGAAGCTTTCTTT
TRBJ2-3,NA,many,TRBV18,CASSPRAGPEDTQYF,TGTGCCAGCTCACCAAGGGCTGGTCCTGAGGATACGCAGTATTTT
TRBJ2-7,TRBD2,NA,TRBV7-2,CASSDKSGITYEQYF,TGTGCCAGCAGCGATAAGAGCGGGATTACCTACGAGCAGTACTTC
TRBJ1-1,NA,many,TRBV20-1,CSAAGLRGGGKAFF,TGCAGTGCGGCAGGGCTACGGGGAGGGGGTAAAGCTTTCTTT
TRBJ1-5,NA,few,TRBV6-1,CASIESQGYQPQHF,TGTGCCAGCATTGAGTCACAGGGCTATCAGCCCCAGCATTTT
TRBJ2-5,NA,many,TRBV12-3/TRBV12-4,CASSYKSAVRETQYF,TGTGCCAGCAGTTATAAGTCGGCTGTACGGGAGACCCAGTACTTC
TRBJ2-1,TRBD2,NA,TRBV5-1,CASSLERGGRDEQFF,TGCGCCAGCAGCTTGGAGCGGGGGGGCCGTGATGAGCAGTTCTTC
TRBJ2-2,TRBD2,NA,TRBV11-1,CASSVGLAGAAGELFF,TGTGCCAGCAGCGTGGGACTAGCGGGAGCGGCGGGGGAGCTGTTTTTT
TRBJ2-1,TRBD1,NA,TRBV9,CASSVSTGTGFEKQFF,TGTGCCAGCAGCGTCTCAACCGGGACAGGGTTCGAGAAGCAGTTCTTC
TRBJ1-5,TRBD1,medium-sized,TRBV2,CASTRTGGSNQPQHF,TGTGCCAGCACCAGGACAGGGGGCAGCAATCAGCCCCAGCATTTT
TRBJ1-1,NA,NA,TRBV19,CASSTGGRRGNTEAFF,TGTGCCAGTAGTACGGGCGGGCGCAGGGGGAACACTGAAGCTTTCTTT
TRBJ1-6,NA,few,TRBV12-3/TRBV12-4,CASSLRVGSSPLHF,TGTGCCAGCAGTCTTCGGGTGGGTAGCTCACCCCTCCACTTT
TRBJ2-3,NA,medium-sized,TRBV20-1,CSAPPDGAHTQYF,TGCAGTGCTCCTCCCGATGGGGCACATACGCAGTATTTT
TRBJ1-6,NA,NA,TRBV6-5,CASSYGPVSPLHF,TGTGCCAGCAGTTACGGCCCCGTTTCACCCCTCCACTTT